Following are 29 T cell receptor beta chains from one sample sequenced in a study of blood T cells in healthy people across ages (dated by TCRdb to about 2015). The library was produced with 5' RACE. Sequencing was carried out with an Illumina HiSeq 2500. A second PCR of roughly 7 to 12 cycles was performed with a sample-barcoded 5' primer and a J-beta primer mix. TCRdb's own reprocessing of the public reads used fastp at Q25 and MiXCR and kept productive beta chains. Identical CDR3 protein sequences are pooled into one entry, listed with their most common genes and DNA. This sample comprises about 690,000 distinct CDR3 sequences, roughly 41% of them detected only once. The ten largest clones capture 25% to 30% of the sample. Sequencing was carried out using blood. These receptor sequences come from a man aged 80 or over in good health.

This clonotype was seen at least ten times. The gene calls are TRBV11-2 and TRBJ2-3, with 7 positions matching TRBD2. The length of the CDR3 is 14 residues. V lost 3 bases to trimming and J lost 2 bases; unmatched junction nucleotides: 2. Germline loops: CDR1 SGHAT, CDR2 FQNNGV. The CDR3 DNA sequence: TGTGCCAGCAGCTTGGGAGGGACCACAGATACGCAGTATTTT. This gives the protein CASSLGGTTDTQYF.

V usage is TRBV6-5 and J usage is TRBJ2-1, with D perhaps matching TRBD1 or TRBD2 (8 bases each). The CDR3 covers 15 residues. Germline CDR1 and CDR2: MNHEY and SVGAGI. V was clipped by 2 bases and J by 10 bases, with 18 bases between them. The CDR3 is CASSYKGTGLAEQFF. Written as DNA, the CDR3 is TGTGCCAGCAGTTACAAGGGGACAGGACTAGCCGAGCAGTTCTTC.

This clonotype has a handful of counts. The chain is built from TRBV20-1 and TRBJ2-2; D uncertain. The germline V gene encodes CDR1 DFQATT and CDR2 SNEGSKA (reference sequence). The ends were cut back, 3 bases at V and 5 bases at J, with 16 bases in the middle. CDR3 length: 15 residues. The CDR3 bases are TGCAGTGCTAGTCTGAAAGGTCTGGGGACCGGGGAGCTGTTTTTT. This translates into CSASLKGLGTGELFF.

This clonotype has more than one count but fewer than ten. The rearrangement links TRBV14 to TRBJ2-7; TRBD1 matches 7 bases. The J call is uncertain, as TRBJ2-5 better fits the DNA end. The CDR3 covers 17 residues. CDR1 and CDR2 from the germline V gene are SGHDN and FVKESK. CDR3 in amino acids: CASSQGAGNRGRETQYF. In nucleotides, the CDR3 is TGTGCCAGCAGCCAAGGCGCTGGAAACAGGGGAAGAGAGACCCAGTACTTC.

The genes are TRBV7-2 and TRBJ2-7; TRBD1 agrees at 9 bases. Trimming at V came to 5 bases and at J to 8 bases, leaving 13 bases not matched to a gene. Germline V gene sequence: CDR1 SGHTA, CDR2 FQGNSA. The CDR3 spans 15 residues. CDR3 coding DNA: TGTGCCAGCAGCACGGCCGGGACAGGGTTCCCGAAGCAGTACTTC. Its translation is CASSTAGTGFPKQYF.

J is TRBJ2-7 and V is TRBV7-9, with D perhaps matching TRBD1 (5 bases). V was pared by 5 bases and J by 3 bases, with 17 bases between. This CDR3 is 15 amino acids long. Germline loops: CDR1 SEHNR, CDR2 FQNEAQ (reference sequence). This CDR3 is CASSQVGGAYYEQYF. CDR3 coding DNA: TGTGCCAGCAGCCAGGTGGGTGGGGCCTACTACGAGCAGTACTTC.

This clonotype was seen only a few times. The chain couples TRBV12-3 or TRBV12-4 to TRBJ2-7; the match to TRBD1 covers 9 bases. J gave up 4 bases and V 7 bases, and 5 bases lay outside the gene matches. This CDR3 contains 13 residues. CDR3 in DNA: TGTGCCAGCACGACAGGGGGTCTATACGAGCAGTACTTC. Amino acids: CASTTGGLYEQYF.

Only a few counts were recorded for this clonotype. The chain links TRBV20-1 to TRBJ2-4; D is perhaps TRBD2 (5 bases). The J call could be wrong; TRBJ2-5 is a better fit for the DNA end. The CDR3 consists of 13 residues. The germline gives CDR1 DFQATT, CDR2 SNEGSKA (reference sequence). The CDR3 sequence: CSVRVSGRETQYF. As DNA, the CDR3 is TGCAGTGTGAGGGTGTCAGGACGAGAGACCCAGTACTTC.

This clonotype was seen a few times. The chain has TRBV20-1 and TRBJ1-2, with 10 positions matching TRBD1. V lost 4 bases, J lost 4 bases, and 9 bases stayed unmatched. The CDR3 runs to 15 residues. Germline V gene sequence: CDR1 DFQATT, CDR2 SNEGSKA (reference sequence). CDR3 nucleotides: TGCAGTGCTACCAGGACAGGGGGGGGCCTCTATGGCTACACCTTC. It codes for CSATRTGGGLYGYTF.

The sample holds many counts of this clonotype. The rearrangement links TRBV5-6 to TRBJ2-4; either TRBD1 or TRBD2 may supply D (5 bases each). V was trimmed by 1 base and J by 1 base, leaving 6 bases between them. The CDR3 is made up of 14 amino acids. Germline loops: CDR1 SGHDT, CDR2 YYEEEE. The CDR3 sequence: CASSLWGAKNIQYF. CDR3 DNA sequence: TGTGCCAGCAGCTTGTGGGGGGCCAAAAACATTCAGTACTTC.

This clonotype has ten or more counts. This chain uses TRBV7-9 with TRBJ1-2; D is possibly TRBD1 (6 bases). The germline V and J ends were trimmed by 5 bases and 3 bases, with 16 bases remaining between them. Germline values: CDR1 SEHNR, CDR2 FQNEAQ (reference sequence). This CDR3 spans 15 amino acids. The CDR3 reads CASSPQGTLDYGYTF. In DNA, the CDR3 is TGTGCCAGCAGCCCTCAGGGGACTTTAGACTATGGCTACACCTTC.

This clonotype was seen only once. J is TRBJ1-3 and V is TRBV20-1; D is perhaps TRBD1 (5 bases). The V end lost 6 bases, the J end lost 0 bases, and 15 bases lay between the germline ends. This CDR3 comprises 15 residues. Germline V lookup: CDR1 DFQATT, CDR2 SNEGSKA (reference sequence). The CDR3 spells CSARQPLSSGNTIYF. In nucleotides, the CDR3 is TGCAGTGCCAGACAGCCACTGAGCTCTGGAAACACCATATATTTT.

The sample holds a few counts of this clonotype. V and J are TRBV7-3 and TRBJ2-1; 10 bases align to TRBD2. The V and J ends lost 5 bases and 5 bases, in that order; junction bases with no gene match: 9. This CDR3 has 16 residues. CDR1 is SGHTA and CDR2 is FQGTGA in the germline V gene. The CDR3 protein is CASSRSGAGGNNEQFF. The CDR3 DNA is TGTGCCAGCAGCCGCTCGGGAGCGGGAGGGAACAATGAGCAGTTCTTC.

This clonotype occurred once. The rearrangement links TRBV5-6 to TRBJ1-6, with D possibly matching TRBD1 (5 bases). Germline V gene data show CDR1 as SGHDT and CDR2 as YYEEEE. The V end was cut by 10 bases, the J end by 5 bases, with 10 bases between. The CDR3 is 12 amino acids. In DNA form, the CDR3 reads TGTGCCTCAGGGCTGAATAATTCACCCCTCCACTTT. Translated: CASGLNNSPLHF.

In nucleotides, the CDR3 is TGCAGTGCGAAGGAGGGTTTGGGGGAAAAACTGTTTTTT. It is translated as CSAKEGLGEKLFF. The J gene is TRBJ1-4, the V gene TRBV20-1; D remains ambiguous. Trimming took off 6 bases at V and 8 bases at J, with 16 bases between the two ends. The CDR3 covers 13 residues. Looked up from germline, CDR1 is DFQATT and CDR2 is SNEGSKA (reference sequence).

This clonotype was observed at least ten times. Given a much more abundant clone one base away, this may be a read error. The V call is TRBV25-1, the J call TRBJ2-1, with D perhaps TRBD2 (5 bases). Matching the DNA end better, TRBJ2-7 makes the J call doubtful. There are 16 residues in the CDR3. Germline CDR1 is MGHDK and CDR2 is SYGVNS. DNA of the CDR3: TGTGCCAGCAGTTCAGAAGGAGAAGGACTCTACAATGAGCAGTACTTC. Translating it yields CASSSEGEGLYNEQYF.

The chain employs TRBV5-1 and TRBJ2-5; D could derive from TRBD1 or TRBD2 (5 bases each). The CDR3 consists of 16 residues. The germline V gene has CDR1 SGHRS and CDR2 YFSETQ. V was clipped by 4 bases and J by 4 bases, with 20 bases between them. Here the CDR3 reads CASSDQWGKASETQYF. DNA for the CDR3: TGCGCCAGCAGCGATCAGTGGGGGAAAGCGTCAGAGACCCAGTACTTC.

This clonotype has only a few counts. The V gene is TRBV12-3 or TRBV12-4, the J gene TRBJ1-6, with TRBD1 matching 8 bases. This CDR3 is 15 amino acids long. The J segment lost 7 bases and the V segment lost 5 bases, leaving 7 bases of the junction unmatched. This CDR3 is CASSETGVRNSPLHF. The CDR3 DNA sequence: TGTGCCAGCAGTGAGACAGGGGTCAGGAATTCACCCCTCCACTTT.

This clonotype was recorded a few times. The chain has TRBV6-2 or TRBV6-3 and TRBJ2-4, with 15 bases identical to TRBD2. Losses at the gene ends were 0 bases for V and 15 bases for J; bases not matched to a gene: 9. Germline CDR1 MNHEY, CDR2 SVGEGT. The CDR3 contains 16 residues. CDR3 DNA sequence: TGTGCCAGCAGTTACTCGGCCCCCGGGACTAGCGGGAGGACGTACTTC. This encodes CASSYSAPGTSGRTYF.

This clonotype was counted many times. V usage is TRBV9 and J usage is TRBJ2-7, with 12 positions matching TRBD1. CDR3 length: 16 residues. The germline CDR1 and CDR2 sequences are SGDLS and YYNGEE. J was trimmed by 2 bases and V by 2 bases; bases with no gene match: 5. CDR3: CASSVAGTGGTYEQYF. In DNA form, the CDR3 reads TGTGCCAGCAGCGTTGCCGGGACAGGGGGCACCTACGAGCAGTACTTC. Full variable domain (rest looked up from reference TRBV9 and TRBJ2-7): DSGVTQTPKHLITATGQRVTLRCSPRSGDLSVYWYQQSLDQGLQFLIQYYNGEERAKGNILERFSAQQFPDLHSELNLSSLELGDSALYFCASSVAGTGGTYEQYFGPGTRLTVT.

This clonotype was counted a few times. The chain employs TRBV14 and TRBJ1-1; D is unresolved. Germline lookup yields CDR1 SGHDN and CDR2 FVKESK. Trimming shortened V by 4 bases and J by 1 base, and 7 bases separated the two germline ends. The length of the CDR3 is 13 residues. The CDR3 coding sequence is TGTGCCAGCAGCCTAAACGAGAACACTGAAGCTTTCTTT. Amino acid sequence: CASSLNENTEAFF.

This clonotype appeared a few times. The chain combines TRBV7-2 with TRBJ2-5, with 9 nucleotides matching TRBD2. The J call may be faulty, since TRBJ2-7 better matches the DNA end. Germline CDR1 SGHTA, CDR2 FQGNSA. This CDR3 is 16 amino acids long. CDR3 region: CASSLHSAGGIYEQYF. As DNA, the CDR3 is TGTGCCAGCAGCCTTCACTCAGCGGGGGGCATTTACGAGCAGTACTTC.

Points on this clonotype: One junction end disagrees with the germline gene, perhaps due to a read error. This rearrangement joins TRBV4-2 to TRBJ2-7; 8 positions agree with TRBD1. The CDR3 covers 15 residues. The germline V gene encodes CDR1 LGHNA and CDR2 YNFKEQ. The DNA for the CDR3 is TGTGCCGGCAGCCAACGCCAGGGGGCTATGTACGAGCAGTACTTC. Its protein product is CAGSQRQGAMYEQYF.

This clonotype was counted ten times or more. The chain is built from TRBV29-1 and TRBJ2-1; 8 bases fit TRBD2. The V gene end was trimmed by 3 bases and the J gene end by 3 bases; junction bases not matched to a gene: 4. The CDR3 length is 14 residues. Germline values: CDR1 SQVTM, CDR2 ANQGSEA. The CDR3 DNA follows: TGCAGCGTTGATGTAGCGGGGTACTACAATGAGCAGTTCTTC. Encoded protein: CSVDVAGYYNEQFF.

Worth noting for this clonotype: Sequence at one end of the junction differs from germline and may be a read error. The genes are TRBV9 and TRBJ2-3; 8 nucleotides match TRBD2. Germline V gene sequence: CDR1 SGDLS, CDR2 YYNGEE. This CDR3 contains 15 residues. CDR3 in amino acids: CASSVFRTSTGTQYF. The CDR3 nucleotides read TGTGCCAGCAGCGTATTCAGGACTAGCACAGGTACGCAGTATTTT.

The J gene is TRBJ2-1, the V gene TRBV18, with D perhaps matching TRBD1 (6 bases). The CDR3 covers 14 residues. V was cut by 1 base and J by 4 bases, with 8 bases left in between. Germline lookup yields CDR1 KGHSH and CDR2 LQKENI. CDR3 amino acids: CASSPRTAYNEQFF. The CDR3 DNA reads TGTGCCAGCTCACCACGGACAGCATACAATGAGCAGTTCTTC. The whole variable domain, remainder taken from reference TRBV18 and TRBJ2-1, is NAGVMQNPRHLVRRRGQEARLRCSPMKGHSHVYWYRQLPEEGLKFMVYLQKENIIDESGMPKERFSAEFPKEGPSILRIQQVVRGDSAAYFCASSPRTAYNEQFFGPGTRLTVL.

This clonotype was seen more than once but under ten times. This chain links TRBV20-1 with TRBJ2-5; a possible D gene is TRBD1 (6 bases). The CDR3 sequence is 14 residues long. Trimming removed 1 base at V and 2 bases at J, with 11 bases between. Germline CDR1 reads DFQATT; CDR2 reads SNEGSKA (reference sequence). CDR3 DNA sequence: TGCAGTGCTAGAGCTCACACAGGGCAAGAGACCCAGTACTTC. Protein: CSARAHTGQETQYF.

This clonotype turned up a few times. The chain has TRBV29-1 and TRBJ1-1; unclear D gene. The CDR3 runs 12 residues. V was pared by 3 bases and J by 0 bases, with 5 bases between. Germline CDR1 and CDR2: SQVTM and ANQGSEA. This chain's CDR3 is CSVDRVNTEAFF. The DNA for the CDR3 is TGCAGCGTTGATCGGGTGAACACTGAAGCTTTCTTT.

The CDR3 bases are TGCAGTGCTAGACCTGGGACTTTCACCGGGGAGCTGTTTTTT. Amino acid sequence: CSARPGTFTGELFF. V usage is TRBV20-1 and J usage is TRBJ2-2; maybe TRBD2 (6 bases). CDR1 DFQATT and CDR2 SNEGSKA come from the germline V gene (reference sequence). Trimming shortened V by 2 bases and J by 4 bases, and 11 bases separated the two germline ends. The CDR3 extends over 14 amino acids.